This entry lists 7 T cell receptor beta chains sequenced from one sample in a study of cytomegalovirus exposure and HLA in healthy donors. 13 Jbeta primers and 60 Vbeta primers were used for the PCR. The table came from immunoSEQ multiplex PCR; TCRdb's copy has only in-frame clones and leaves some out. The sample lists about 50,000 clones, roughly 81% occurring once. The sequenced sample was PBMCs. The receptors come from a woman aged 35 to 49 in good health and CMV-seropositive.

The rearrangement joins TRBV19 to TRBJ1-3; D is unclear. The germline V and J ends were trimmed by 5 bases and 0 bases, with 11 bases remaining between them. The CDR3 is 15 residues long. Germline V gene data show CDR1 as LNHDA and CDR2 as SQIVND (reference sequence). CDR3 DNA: TGTGCCAGTAGTCCTGTCTTGAGCTCTGGAAACACCATATATTTT. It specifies CASSPVLSSGNTIYF.

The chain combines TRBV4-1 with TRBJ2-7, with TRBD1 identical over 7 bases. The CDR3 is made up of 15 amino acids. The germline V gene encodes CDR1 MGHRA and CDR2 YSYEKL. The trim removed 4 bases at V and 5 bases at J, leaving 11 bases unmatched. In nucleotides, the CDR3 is TGCGCCAGCAGCCCCGGGACAGTCATCTCGAACGAGCAGTACTTC. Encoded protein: CASSPGTVISNEQYF.

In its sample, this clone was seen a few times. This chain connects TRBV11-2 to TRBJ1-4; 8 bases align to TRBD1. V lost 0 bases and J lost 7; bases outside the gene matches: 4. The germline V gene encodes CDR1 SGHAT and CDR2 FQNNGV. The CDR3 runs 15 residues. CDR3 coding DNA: TGTGCCAGCAGCTTAGATTTGACAGGGGCTGAAAAACTGTTTTTT. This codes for CASSLDLTGAEKLFF.

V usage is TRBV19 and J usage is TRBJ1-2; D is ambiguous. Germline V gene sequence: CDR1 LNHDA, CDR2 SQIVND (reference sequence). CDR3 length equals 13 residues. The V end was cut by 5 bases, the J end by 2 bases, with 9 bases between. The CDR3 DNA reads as TGTGCCAGTAGTGACGGGAGAAACTATGGCTACACCTTC. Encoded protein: CASSDGRNYGYTF.

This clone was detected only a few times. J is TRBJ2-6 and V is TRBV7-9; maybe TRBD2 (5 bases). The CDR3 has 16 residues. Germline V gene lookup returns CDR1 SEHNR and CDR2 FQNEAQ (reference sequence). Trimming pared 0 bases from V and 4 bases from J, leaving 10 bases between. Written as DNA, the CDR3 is TGTGCCAGCAGCTTAGCCACGGGGTCAGGGGCCAACGTCCTGACTTTC. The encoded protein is CASSLATGSGANVLTF.

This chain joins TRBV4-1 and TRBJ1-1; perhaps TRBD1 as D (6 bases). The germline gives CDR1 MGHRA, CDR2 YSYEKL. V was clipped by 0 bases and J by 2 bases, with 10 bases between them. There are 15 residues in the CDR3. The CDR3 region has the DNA TGCGCCAGCAGCCAAGAAAGCAGGGGAAACACTGAAGCTTTCTTT. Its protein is CASSQESRGNTEAFF.

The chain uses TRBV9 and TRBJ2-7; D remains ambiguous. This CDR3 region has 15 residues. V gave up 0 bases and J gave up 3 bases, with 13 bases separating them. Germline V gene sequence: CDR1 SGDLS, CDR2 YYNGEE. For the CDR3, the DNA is TGTGCCAGCAGCGTAGCTTGGAACTACTTCTACGAGCAGTACTTC. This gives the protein CASSVAWNYFYEQYF.